The subject of this entry is one T cell receptor beta chain. Its antigen is not yet known. No much larger clonotype is one base removed from it; base qualities were not supplied. This sample is drawn from a study of PD-1 blockade in classical Hodgkin lymphoma (TCRdb year 2020). Regarding the research as a whole: Nivolumab dosing was 3 mg/kg intravenously every 2 weeks, continuing until either disease progression or unacceptable toxicity. To define a peripheral blood immune signature of response to PD-1 blockade in classical Hodgkin lymphoma, the study combined TCR beta sequencing with CyTOF.

The germline V and J ends show losses of 4 bases and 8 bases respectively, and no gene match explains 7 bases of the junction. From the germline V gene, CDR1 is MDHEN and CDR2 is SYDVKM. Taken from cysteine to phenylalanine, the CDR3 has 15 residues. Only the CDR3 DNA stays, 45 bases, in frame from base 1. Genomic DNA was isolated using the Qiagen DNeasy kit from unsorted PBMCs as well as from negatively selected CD4+ and CD8+ fractions. TCR beta CDR3 regions were subjected to amplification by immunoSEQ multiplex PCR with primers that anneal to V and J segments. Amplification bias was minimized using a synthetic immune receptor repertoire, and residual bias was removed computationally after sequencing. In the authors' own workflow: Custom Python scripts were used to quantify repertoire diversity as the Shannon entropy index. Unsorted, CD4+ and CD8+ repertoires were examined separately, except in combined analyses, for which CD4+ and CD8+ sequences were merged in silico. Clonal expansion was defined as a frequency increase of at least 2-fold after treatment compared with C1D1, and clones undetected at baseline were assigned a pseudocount of 0.5. Singleton clones were defined as clones with 0 or 1 copy at C1D1, and non-singleton clones were defined as clones with 2 or more copies. Clones expanded in unsorted samples were assigned a CD4+, CD8+ or unknown annotation through matching of protein sequences in sorted samples from the same patient. Wilcoxon tests on paired samples were used to test diversity changes from C1D1 to C4D1. Drawn from immuneACCESS, this table holds only the in-frame rearrangements with V and J called that TCRdb kept. Clones are partly lost; checked studies trace under half to an unresolved V gene and leave the rest unexplained. The D gene and trimming were derived from the DNA, and the V and J assignments and clone size from that table. For this sample the table gives about 30,000 clones, of which roughly 82% were detected only once. Of the sample, 18% is held by the ten largest clones.

Summary of the overall study and its limitations: The study was limited to a single clinical trial cohort, and causes of repertoire differences, possibly disease activity or prior therapy, remained undefined. Trial patients achieving complete response had baseline diversity similar to newly diagnosed patients, whereas partial responders and progressors had significantly lower diversity. Lower diversity was observed in patients in whom nivolumab was started less than 1 year after ASCT, and these patients were excluded from later analyses so that confounding by immune reconstitution would be avoided. Baseline TCR diversity was reported to be lower in newly diagnosed patients than in healthy donors and to be lower still in relapsed/refractory patients. By C4D1, a significant rise was seen in CD4+ TCR diversity but not in CD8+ TCR diversity (p=0.0027 vs p=0.16), and the rise was most apparent among complete responders (p=0.02).

Taken with the paper, the label for time point translates to: cycle 4 day 1 (C4D1), after 6 weeks of nivolumab. Relapse after autologous stem cell transplantation had occurred in all trial patients, and cohorts A, B and C were distinguished by prior brentuximab vedotin exposure. The trial cohort included 55 to 65 patients with relapsed/refractory classical Hodgkin lymphoma, and each patient had a best overall response of complete response, partial response or progressive disease. Single-agent nivolumab was administered to trial patients in the multi-cohort phase II CheckMate 205 trial. An independent review committee assessed best overall response using the 2007 International Working Group response criteria. PBMCs from the trial were collected at three points: immediately before nivolumab initiation (C1D1), and during therapy at cycle 2 day 1 and cycle 4 day 1. Peripheral blood was collected in 8 mL Vacutainer Cell Preparation Tubes, from which PBMCs were isolated by centrifugation and then cryopreserved.

The V and J segments used are TRBV28 and TRBJ2-2, with 10 bases matching TRBD1. The starting material was peripheral blood mononuclear cells (PBMCs), obtained before the fourth cycle of nivolumab. The receptor was isolated from a human donor with classical Hodgkin lymphoma. The CDR3 reads as follows: CASSSPTGGAGELFF. The DNA sequence is TGTGCCAGCAGTTCCCCGACAGGGGGCGCGGGGGAGCTGTTTTTT.